This T cell receptor (beta chain) was recorded in a study of early T cells in non-severe SARS-CoV-2 infection. TCRdb analysed the 5' RACE reads with MiXCR anew, one entry per CDR3 protein. The repertoire holds 30,000 to 40,000 distinct CDR3 sequences, with 7.5% to 9% as singletons. The CDR3 length is 14 residues. V was trimmed by 5 bases and J by 5 bases, leaving 13 bases between them. This clonotype was counted at least ten times. The sequence was collected from an adult who was a healthcare worker with PCR-confirmed SARS-CoV-2 infection or an uninfected control (not recorded which). The sequences come from whole blood, collected at baseline. J is TRBJ2-4 and V is TRBV12-3 or TRBV12-4; D is uncertain. The DNA of the CDR3 is TGTGCCAGCAGTCGTGGGTCTCAGGAAAACATTCAGTACTTC. This sequence encodes CASSRGSQENIQYF.